This T cell receptor (beta chain) appears in the sequencing data of a study of control samples from healthy donors and cancer patients. The data were produced by immunoSEQ multiplex PCR, yet TCRdb's version contains in-frame clones alone and is incomplete. This table holds around 200,000 clones, about 94% found once. The sample taken for sequencing was blood. This sequence originates from a man aged 50-60 years in good health.

CDR3 DNA: TGTGCCAGCAGTTTCTCGGCCACACCCGGGACACCTTCTGGAAACACCATATATTTT. Residues: CASSFSATPGTPSGNTIYF. The V gene is TRBV28, the J gene TRBJ1-3; a possible D gene is TRBD1 (6 bases). The CDR3 has 19 amino acids. Trimming shortened V by 3 bases and J by 1 base, and 22 bases separated the two germline ends. Germline V gene data show CDR1 as MDHEN and CDR2 as SYDVKM.